The clone carrying this T cell receptor beta chain was detected many times. Germline loops: CDR1 GTSNPN, CDR2 SVGIG (reference sequence). With 0 bases removed from V and 11 bases from J, the gap between germline ends came to 10 bases. The length of the CDR3 is 11 residues. What was amplified from RNA transcripts were TCR beta CDR3 regions. When the TCR CDR3 underwent first-round RT-PCR, the HTBI primer set was used. Each CDR3 protein gets one entry after TCRdb re-called the multiplex PCR reads with MiXCR. The table shows about 640,000 distinct CDR3 sequences, with 20% occurring only once. The entry originates in a study of T cells in Graves' hyperthyroidism and ophthalmopathy.

V and J are TRBV30 and TRBJ1-1; D not resolved. Sequenced input: blood. This receptor was obtained from a man aged 25-45 years with Graves' ophthalmopathy. The CDR3 nucleotides read TGTGCCTGGAGTGTGGGAGTATTGGCTTTCTTT. Translation gives CAWSVGVLAFF.